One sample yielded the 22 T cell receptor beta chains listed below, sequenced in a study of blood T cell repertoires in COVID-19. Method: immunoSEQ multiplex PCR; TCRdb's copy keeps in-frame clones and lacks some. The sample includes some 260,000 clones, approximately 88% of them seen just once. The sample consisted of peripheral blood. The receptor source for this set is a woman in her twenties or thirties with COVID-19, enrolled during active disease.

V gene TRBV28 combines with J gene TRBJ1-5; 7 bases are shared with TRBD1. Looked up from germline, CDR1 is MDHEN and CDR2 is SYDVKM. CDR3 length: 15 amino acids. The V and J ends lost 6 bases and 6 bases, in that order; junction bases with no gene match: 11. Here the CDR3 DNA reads TGTGCCAGCAGGCAGCAGGGGGGTTTAGGTCAGCCCCAGCATTTT. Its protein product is CASRQQGGLGQPQHF.

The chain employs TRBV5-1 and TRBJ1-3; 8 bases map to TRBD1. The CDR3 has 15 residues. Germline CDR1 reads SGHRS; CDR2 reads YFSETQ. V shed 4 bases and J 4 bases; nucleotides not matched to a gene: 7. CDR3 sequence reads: CASSPDRGRGNTIYF. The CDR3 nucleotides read TGCGCCAGCAGCCCCGACAGGGGCCGGGGAAACACCATATATTTT.

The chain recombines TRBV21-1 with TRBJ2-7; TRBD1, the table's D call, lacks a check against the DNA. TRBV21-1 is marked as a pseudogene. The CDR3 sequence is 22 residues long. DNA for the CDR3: TGTGCCAGCAACAACAGACCTAAGTTTTGGGACAGGGGACGTTTACCCCTTAGGGAGCAGTACGTC. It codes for CASNNRPKFWDRGRLPLREQYV.

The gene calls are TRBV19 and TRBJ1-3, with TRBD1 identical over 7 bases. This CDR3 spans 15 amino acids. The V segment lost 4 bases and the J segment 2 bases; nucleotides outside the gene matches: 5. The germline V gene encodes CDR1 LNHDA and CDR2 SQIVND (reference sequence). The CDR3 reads CASSRRQGPGNTIYF. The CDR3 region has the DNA TGTGCCAGTAGTAGAAGACAGGGCCCTGGAAACACCATATATTTT.

The CDR3, as DNA: TGCGCCAGCAGTGAGTTTGACACCACAGGCTACACCTTC. Its protein product is CASSEFDTTGYTF. The gene calls are TRBV10-2 and TRBJ1-2; D call uncertain. Germline assignment: CDR1 WSHSY and CDR2 SAAADI. The CDR3 loop spans 13 amino acids. The ends were cut back, 1 base at V and 8 bases at J, with 11 bases in the middle.

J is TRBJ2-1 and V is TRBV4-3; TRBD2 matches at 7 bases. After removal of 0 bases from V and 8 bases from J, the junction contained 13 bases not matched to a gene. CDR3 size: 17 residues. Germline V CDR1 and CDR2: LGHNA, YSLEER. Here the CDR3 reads CASSQEGSSGGGHEQFF. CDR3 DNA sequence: TGCGCCAGCAGCCAAGAGGGGTCTAGCGGAGGAGGGCATGAGCAGTTCTTC.

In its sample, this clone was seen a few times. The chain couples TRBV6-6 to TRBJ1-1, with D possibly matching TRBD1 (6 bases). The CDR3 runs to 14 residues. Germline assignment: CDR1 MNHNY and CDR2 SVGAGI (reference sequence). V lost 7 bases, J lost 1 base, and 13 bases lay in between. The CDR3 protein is CASTKSGENTEAFF. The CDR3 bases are TGTGCCAGCACCAAGTCAGGGGAGAACACTGAAGCTTTCTTT.

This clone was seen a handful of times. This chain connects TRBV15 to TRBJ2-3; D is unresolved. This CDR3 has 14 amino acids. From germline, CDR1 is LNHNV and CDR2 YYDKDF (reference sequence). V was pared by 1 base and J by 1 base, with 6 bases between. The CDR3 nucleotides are TGTGCCACCAGCAGAGTAGGAGGCACAGATACGCAGTATTTT. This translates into CATSRVGGTDTQYF.

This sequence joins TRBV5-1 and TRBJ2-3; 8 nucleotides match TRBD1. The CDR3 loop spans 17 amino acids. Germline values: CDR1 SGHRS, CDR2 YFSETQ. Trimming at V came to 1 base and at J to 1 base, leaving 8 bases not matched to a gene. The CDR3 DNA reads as TGCGCCAGCAGCTTGATTCTGTCGGGACAGGGCACAGATACGCAGTATTTT. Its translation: CASSLILSGQGTDTQYF.

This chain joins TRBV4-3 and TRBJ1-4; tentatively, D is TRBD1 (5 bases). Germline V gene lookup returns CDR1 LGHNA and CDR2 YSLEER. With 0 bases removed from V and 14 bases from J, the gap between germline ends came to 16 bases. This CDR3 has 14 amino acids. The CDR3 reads CASSQDGGDLGLFF. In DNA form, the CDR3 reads TGCGCCAGCAGCCAAGATGGGGGGGACTTAGGGCTGTTTTTT.

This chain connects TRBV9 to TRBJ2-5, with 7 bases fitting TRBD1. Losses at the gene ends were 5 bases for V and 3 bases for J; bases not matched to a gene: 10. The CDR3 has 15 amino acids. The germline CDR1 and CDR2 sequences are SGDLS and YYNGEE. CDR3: CASSGRYDREETQYF. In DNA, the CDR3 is TGTGCCAGCAGTGGTAGGTACGACAGGGAAGAGACCCAGTACTTC. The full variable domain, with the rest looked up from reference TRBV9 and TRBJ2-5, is DSGVTQTPKHLITATGQRVTLRCSPRSGDLSVYWYQQSLDQGLQFLIQYYNGEERAKGNILERFSAQQFPDLHSELNLSSLELGDSALYFCASSGRYDREETQYFGPGTRLLVL.

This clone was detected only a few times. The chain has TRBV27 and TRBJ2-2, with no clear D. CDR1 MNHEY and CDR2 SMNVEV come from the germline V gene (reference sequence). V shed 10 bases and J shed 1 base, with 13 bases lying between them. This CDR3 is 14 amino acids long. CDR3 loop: CATGFEWNTGELFF. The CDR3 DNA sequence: TGTGCCACCGGGTTTGAATGGAACACCGGGGAGCTGTTTTTT.

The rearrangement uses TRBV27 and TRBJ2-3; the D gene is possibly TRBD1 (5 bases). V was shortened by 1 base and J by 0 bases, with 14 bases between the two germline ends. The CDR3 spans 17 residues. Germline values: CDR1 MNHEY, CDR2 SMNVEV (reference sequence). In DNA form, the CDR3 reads TGTGCCAGCAGTTTATGGGCGGCAGGGCTAAGCACAGATACGCAGTATTTT. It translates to CASSLWAAGLSTDTQYF.

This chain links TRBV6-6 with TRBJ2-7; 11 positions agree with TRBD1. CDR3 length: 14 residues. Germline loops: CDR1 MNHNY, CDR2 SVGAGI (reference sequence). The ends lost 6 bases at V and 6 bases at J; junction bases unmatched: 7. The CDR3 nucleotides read TGTGCCAGCAGCGGACAGGGGGCGCTGGGCGAGCAGTACTTC. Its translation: CASSGQGALGEQYF.

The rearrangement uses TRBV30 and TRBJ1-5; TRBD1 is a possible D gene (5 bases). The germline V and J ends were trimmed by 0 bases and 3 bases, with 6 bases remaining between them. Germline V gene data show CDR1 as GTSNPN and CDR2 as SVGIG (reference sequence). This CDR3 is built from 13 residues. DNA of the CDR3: TGTGCCTGGAGTGTCAGGGACAATCAGCCCCAGCATTTT. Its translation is CAWSVRDNQPQHF. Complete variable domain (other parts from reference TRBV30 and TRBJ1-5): SQTIHQWPATLVQPVGSPLSLECTVEGTSNPNLYWYRQAAGRGLQLLFYSVGIGQISSEVPQNLSASRPQDRQFILSSKKLLLSDSGFYLCAWSVRDNQPQHFGDGTRLSIL.

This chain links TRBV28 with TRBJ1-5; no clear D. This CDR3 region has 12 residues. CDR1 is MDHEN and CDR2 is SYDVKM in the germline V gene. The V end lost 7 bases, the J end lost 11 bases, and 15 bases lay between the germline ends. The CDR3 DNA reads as TGTGCCAGCACCACAAAACCTGCGGCCCAGCATTTT. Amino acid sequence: CASTTKPAAQHF.

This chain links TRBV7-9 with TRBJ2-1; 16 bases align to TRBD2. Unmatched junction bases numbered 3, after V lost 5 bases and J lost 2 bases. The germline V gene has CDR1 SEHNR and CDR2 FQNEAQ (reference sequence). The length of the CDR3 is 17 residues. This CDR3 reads CASSGGLAGGPYNEQFF. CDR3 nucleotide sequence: TGTGCCAGCAGCGGGGGACTAGCGGGAGGGCCCTACAATGAGCAGTTCTTC.

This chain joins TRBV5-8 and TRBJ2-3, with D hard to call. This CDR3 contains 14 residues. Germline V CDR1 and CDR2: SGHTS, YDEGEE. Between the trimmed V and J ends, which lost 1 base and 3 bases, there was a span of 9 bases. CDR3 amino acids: CASSLIQVTDTQYF. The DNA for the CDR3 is TGTGCCAGCAGCTTGATCCAGGTGACAGATACGCAGTATTTT.

The DNA for the CDR3 is TGCGCCAGCAGATCCGGGACAGGGCGAGATACGCAGTATTTT. Its translation is CASRSGTGRDTQYF. V and J are TRBV5-1 and TRBJ2-3; the match to TRBD1 covers 9 bases. Per the germline V gene, CDR1 is SGHRS and CDR2 is YFSETQ. Unmatched junction bases numbered 6, after V lost 5 bases and J lost 5 bases. This CDR3 has 14 residues.

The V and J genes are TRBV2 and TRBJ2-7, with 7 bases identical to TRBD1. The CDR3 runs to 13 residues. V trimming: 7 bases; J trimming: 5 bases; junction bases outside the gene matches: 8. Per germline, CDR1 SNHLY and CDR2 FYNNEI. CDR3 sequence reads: CASTDREGDEQYF. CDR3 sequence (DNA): TGTGCCAGCACCGACAGGGAAGGCGACGAGCAGTACTTC. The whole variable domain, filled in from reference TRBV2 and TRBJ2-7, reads EPEVTQTPSHQVTQMGQEVILRCVPISNHLYFYWYRQILGQKVEFLVSFYNNEISEKSEIFDDQFSVERPDGSNFTLKIRSTKLEDSAMYFCASTDREGDEQYFGPGTRLTVT.

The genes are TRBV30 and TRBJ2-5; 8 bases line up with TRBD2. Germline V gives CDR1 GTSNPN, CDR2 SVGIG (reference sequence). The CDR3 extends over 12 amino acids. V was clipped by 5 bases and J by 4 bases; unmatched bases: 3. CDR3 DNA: TGTGCCTGGGTTCGGGGGGGAGAGACCCAGTACTTC. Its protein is CAWVRGGETQYF.

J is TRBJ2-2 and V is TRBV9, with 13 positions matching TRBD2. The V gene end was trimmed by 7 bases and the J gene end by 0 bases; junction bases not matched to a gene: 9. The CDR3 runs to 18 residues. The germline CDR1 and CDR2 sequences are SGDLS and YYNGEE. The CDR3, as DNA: TGTGCCAGCTATCCCGGACTAGCGGGGGCCTCGAACACCGGGGAGCTGTTTTTT. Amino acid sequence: CASYPGLAGASNTGELFF.